This T cell receptor (beta chain) emerged from a study of OX40 agonist ivuxolimab in advanced cancers. Germline V gene sequence: CDR1 SGHRS, CDR2 YFSETQ. The CDR3 length is 13 residues. The V end lost 1 base, the J end lost 3 bases, and 7 bases lay between the germline ends. Study-level findings and limits: Compared with others, partial responders at 0.1-3.0 mg/kg displayed clonal expansion among the lowest.

The repertoire was sequenced with immunoSEQ multiplex PCR; TCRdb's copy has only in-frame clones and lacks some. The sample contains about 100,000 clones, around 89% of which appear only once. Note on this clone: Its specificity is unknown.

This rearrangement joins TRBV5-1 to TRBJ1-1; D perhaps matches TRBD1 (6 bases). The receptor was derived from an adult with an advanced solid tumor such as melanoma, head and neck, liver or kidney cancer. This specimen was CD4+ or CD8+ T cells sorted from blood, taken in a trial of the OX40 agonist ivuxolimab. The CDR3 sequence is CASSLHRDTEAFF. In DNA, the CDR3 is TGCGCCAGCAGCTTGCACAGGGACACTGAAGCTTTCTTT.